The text below deals with one T cell receptor (beta chain). Its antigen is unknown. Here immunoSEQ multiplex PCR was the method, and the copy in TCRdb shows in-frame clones only, minus some. This sample has about 1.1 million clones, with approximately 75% found just once. These data originate in a study of shared clonotypes between healthy human individuals. Study findings and constraints: Exclusively blood specimens were collected; tissue repertoires likely differ. Memory subsets had estimated richness that was generally smaller than that of naive subsets.

Germline CDR1 is MGHRA and CDR2 is YSYEKL. The CDR3 runs 17 residues. Trimming removed 1 base from V and 1 base from J, with 14 bases in between. The donor population consisted of healthy HIV-negative adults with no recent acute infections or vaccinations. This sequence originates from a man younger than 35 in good health. Some clones in this sample may be carry-over from other donors' samples. The chain joins TRBV4-1 to TRBJ2-1; D perhaps matches TRBD2 (5 bases). Sequenced: memory CD4+ T cells from PBMCs. The sample's subset: CD45RA-negative fraction. CDR3: CASSQAQRPTSYNEQFF. The CDR3 DNA reads as TGCGCCAGCAGCCAAGCCCAGCGGCCGACATCCTACAATGAGCAGTTCTTC.